The rows below give T cell receptor beta chains drawn from one sample of a study of OX40 agonist ivuxolimab in advanced cancers. Sequencing used immunoSEQ multiplex PCR; TCRdb keeps in-frame clones, though not all of them. The sample carries around 60,000 clones, around nine tenths recorded once. Sequenced here: CD4+ or CD8+ T cells sorted from blood, sampled in a trial of the OX40 agonist ivuxolimab. All receptors come from an adult with an advanced solid tumor such as melanoma, head and neck, liver or kidney cancer. CDR3s include the opening cysteine and the closing phenylalanine or tryptophan. A D gene is named only where the DNA matches it firmly. Clone size is not always given. Where it is, it says once, few, many or a class for expanded clones.

V	size	J	D	DNA	CDR3
TRBV2	.	TRBJ2-4	TRBD2	TGTGCCAGCAGGGCGCTATCCGGGACTAGCGGGATCGTCGTCAAAAACATTCAGTACTTC	CASRALSGTSGIVVKNIQYF
TRBV15	.	TRBJ1-4	.	TGTGCCACCAGCAGAGCCGGGGCGAGTGGTGAAAAACTGTTTTTT	CATSRAGASGEKLFF
TRBV11-2	.	TRBJ2-1	.	TGTGCCAGCAGCCCCCGGGACTTCGGTGAGCAGTTCTTC	CASSPRDFGEQFF
TRBV11-2	.	TRBJ2-3	.	TGTGCCAGCAGCCCAGTGGGCGGATACACAGATACGCAGTATTTT	CASSPVGGYTDTQYF
TRBV28	.	TRBJ2-1	.	TGTGCCAGCAGTTTGGAGGGTGAGCAGTTCTTC	CASSLEGEQFF
TRBV4-3	.	TRBJ1-1	.	TGCGCCAGCAGCCAAGGATGGGGGAACGCTTTCTTT	CASSQGWGNAFF
TRBV11-2	.	TRBJ2-7	.	TGTGCCAGCAGCTTAATACAGGCCTACGAGCAGTACTTC	CASSLIQAYEQYF
TRBV6-1	few	TRBJ2-2	TRBD1	TGTGCCAGCAGTTCCCGGACAGGGCCCACCGGGGAGCTGTTTTTT	CASSSRTGPTGELFF
TRBV4-1	.	TRBJ1-5	TRBD1	TGCGCCAGCAGCCAAGATGGACAGGGGGCGTATCAGCCCCAGCATTTT	CASSQDGQGAYQPQHF
TRBV19	.	TRBJ2-1	TRBD2	TGTGCCAGTAGTATAAGGACTAGCGGGACCTACAATGAGCAGTTCTTC	CASSIRTSGTYNEQFF